The 19 T cell receptor beta chains below were found in one sample sequenced in a study of blood T cell repertoires in COVID-19. Only in-frame clones appear in the TCRdb table, and some are missing; sequencing was by immunoSEQ multiplex PCR. The table has fewer than 500,000 clones, about nine tenths seen once. Sequenced input: PBMCs or T cells enriched from blood (not recorded which). The origin of the receptors is a woman between 18 and 30 years old who had recovered from COVID-19.

This sequence joins TRBV10-2 and TRBJ1-5, with D hard to call. Germline lookup yields CDR1 WSHSY and CDR2 SAAADI. CDR3 size: 13 residues. V was trimmed by 4 bases and J by 4 bases, leaving 8 bases between them. The CDR3 here is CASSVTSNQPQHF. CDR3 coding DNA: TGCGCCAGCAGTGTAACGAGTAATCAGCCCCAGCATTTT.

The chain uses TRBV5-6 and TRBJ1-2; maybe TRBD1 (6 bases). Germline V gene sequence: CDR1 SGHDT, CDR2 YYEEEE. Between the trimmed V and J ends, which lost 2 bases and 4 bases, there was a span of 12 bases. The CDR3 covers 14 residues. DNA for the CDR3: TGTGCCAGCAGCTTAGGGGGGGCACCCTATGGCTACACCTTC. It encodes CASSLGGAPYGYTF.

The gene calls are TRBV28 and TRBJ2-1, with TRBD2 matching 9 bases. Trimming at V came to 4 bases and at J to 4 bases, leaving 8 bases not matched to a gene. The length of the CDR3 is 16 residues. CDR1 MDHEN and CDR2 SYDVKM come from the germline V gene. CDR3 nucleotide sequence: TGTGCCAGCAGTTCCTTAGCGGGGGCCGGGTACAATGAGCAGTTCTTC. Residues: CASSSLAGAGYNEQFF.

This rearrangement joins TRBV27 to TRBJ1-2, with TRBD1 as a possible D gene (5 bases). The CDR3 loop spans 13 amino acids. V lost 5 bases, J lost 3 bases, and 10 bases lay in between. CDR1 is MNHEY and CDR2 is SMNVEV in the germline V gene (reference sequence). CDR3 loop: CASSPTGYYGYTF. CDR3 bases: TGTGCCAGCAGTCCTACAGGCTACTATGGCTACACCTTC.

This clone has only one observation. This rearrangement joins TRBV4-2 to TRBJ2-3, with TRBD2 identical over 7 bases. Germline V CDR1 and CDR2: LGHNA, YNFKEQ. The V segment lost 4 bases and the J segment 1 base; nucleotides outside the gene matches: 14. This CDR3 contains 18 residues. The CDR3 loop is CASSLPGAGNTRTDTQYF. The CDR3 coding sequence is TGTGCCAGCAGCCTGCCTGGAGCGGGGAATACCCGCACAGATACGCAGTATTTT.

As DNA, the CDR3 is TGTGCCAGCAGTGAGGTCAGGCTTGGAACTGAAGCTTTCTTT. This codes for CASSEVRLGTEAFF. The J gene is TRBJ1-1, the V gene TRBV2; D not resolved. Trimming shortened V by 3 bases and J by 5 bases, and 13 bases separated the two germline ends. Germline values: CDR1 SNHLY, CDR2 FYNNEI. This CDR3 contains 14 residues.

The chain employs TRBV9 and TRBJ1-2, with D possibly TRBD1 on 6 matching bases. CDR1 is SGDLS, CDR2 YYNGEE, per germline. Trimming shortened V by 4 bases and J by 8 bases, and 21 bases separated the two germline ends. There are 15 residues in the CDR3. CDR3 region: CASSTSDPSGEGYTF. The DNA of the CDR3 is TGTGCCAGCAGCACCTCCGACCCGTCAGGGGAAGGCTACACCTTC.

This chain joins TRBV5-1 and TRBJ2-1; D unclear. Germline V gene data show CDR1 as SGHRS and CDR2 as YFSETQ. This CDR3 comprises 15 residues. The DNA of the CDR3 is TGCCCCCTCTTGTGGGCCTTCCCCTCCTACAATGAGCAGTTCTTC. Translation gives CPLLWAFPSYNEQFF.

This CDR3 reads CASSYQTGTEAFF. The CDR3, as DNA: TGTGCCAGCAGTTACCAAACAGGGACTGAAGCTTTCTTT. The V call is TRBV6-2 or TRBV6-3, the J call TRBJ1-1, with D perhaps matching TRBD1 (6 bases). Germline V gives CDR1 MNHEY, CDR2 SVGEGT. Between the trimmed V and J ends, which lost 2 bases and 5 bases, there was a span of 9 bases. This CDR3 has 13 amino acids.

In the case of this clone: This sample includes further DNA sequences coding for the same CDR3. The chain joins TRBV7-2 to TRBJ2-6; D gene uncertain. The CDR3 totals 14 residues. Germline V gene lookup returns CDR1 SGHTA and CDR2 FQGNSA. V was pared by 5 bases and J by 1 base, with 6 bases between. The CDR3 reads CASSASSGANVLTF. The CDR3 DNA reads as TGTGCCAGCAGCGCGTCTTCTGGGGCCAACGTCCTGACTTTC.

The chain employs TRBV6-5 and TRBJ2-2; no firm D call. V lost 8 bases, J lost 4 bases, and 11 bases lay in between. The CDR3 is 13 amino acids. Germline V gene sequence: CDR1 MNHEY, CDR2 SVGAGI. In DNA form, the CDR3 reads TGTGCCAGCCGTCATGAGGCCACCGGGGAGCTGTTTTTT. This codes for CASRHEATGELFF.

This clone appeared a single time. The identical CDR3 is also encoded by other nucleotide sequences in the sample. V gene TRBV12-3 or TRBV12-4 combines with J gene TRBJ2-5, with TRBD2 matching 7 bases. There are 13 residues in the CDR3. With V trimmed by 2 bases and J by 5 bases, 2 bases remained unmatched. The CDR3 loop is CASSLSGEETQYF. DNA for the CDR3: TGTGCCAGCAGTTTAAGCGGGGAGGAGACCCAGTACTTC.

V gene TRBV5-8 combines with J gene TRBJ2-7; TRBD1 agrees at 10 bases. The CDR3 is made up of 16 amino acids. J gave up 3 bases and V 2 bases, and 8 bases lay outside the gene matches. Germline CDR1 reads SGHTS; CDR2 reads YDEGEE. In nucleotides, the CDR3 is TGTGCCAGCAGCTTTTTCCCGGGACAGGGGAACTACGAGCAGTACTTC. Translated, it gives CASSFFPGQGNYEQYF.

This chain uses TRBV5-4 with TRBJ2-1, with 8 bases fitting TRBD1. With V trimmed by 3 bases and J by 4 bases, 6 bases remained unmatched. This CDR3 comprises 15 residues. Germline assignment: CDR1 SGHNT and CDR2 YYREEE (reference sequence). The CDR3 DNA reads TGTGCCAGCAGCTGGGACAGGACAACGTACAATGAGCAGTTCTTC. Translating gives CASSWDRTTYNEQFF.

The CDR3 sequence: CASSLKLNTEAFF. The CDR3 bases are TGTGCCAGCAGCTTAAAGCTGAACACTGAAGCTTTCTTT. J is TRBJ1-1 and V is TRBV5-6; D is ambiguous. The V and J ends lost 2 bases and 0 bases respectively, with 5 bases between them. Per germline, CDR1 SGHDT and CDR2 YYEEEE. The CDR3 runs 13 residues.

V gene TRBV7-8 combines with J gene TRBJ1-4; D uncertain. CDR1 is SGHVS and CDR2 is FQNEAQ in the germline V gene. V lost 5 bases, J lost 6 bases, and 16 bases lay in between. This CDR3 has 15 residues. The CDR3 DNA reads as TGTGCCAGCAGCACCTCAGGACTGGTATATGAAAAACTGTTTTTT. Translation gives CASSTSGLVYEKLFF.

This chain joins TRBV6-5 and TRBJ2-3; 9 bases map to TRBD1. The CDR3 spans 13 residues. The trim removed 3 bases at V and 13 bases at J, leaving 8 bases unmatched. The germline gives CDR1 MNHEY, CDR2 SVGAGI. The CDR3 bases are TGTGCCAGCAGTTATACACAGGGGGCGGGAGAGTATTTT. Protein: CASSYTQGAGEYF.

The J gene is TRBJ2-5, the V gene TRBV2, with 8 bases lining up with TRBD2. The CDR3 is 14 residues long. Germline V gene data show CDR1 as SNHLY and CDR2 as FYNNEI. CDR3 nucleotide sequence: TGTGCGACTAAACACGGGGGGGCCCAAGAGACCCAGTACTTC. Translated, it gives CATKHGGAQETQYF.

This clone turned up a few times. This chain joins TRBV7-9 and TRBJ2-7, with D maybe TRBD1 (6 bases). This CDR3 is 13 amino acids long. Trimming cost V 1 base and J 4 bases, with 8 bases left between them. The V gene's germline CDR1 is SEHNR and CDR2 FQNEAQ (reference sequence). Here the CDR3 reads CASSLGDKYEQYF. CDR3 bases: TGTGCCAGCAGCTTAGGGGACAAATACGAGCAGTACTTC. Combining the CDR3 with reference TRBV7-9 and TRBJ2-7 gives the whole variable domain DTGVSQNPRHKITKRGQNVTFRCDPISEHNRLYWYRQTLGQGPEFLTYFQNEAQLEKSRLLSDRFSAERPKGSFSTLEIQRTEQGDSAMYLCASSLGDKYEQYFGPGTRLTVT.